The 28 T cell receptor beta chains reported below all come from one sample, sequenced in a study of a mutant IDH1 vaccine in newly diagnosed glioma. Clones were read by immunoSEQ multiplex PCR, and TCRdb kept only the in-frame ones, dropping some. The sample lists around 40,000 clones; 82% were seen once. These receptors lack a known antigen. Noted time point: week 47, end of study. The vaccine gave 300 ug of a 20-mer mutant IDH1 peptide subcutaneously per dose. This sample comprised PBMCs, obtained from a glioma patient whose treatment included an IDH1 peptide vaccine. These receptors were taken from a man aged 18-30 years with glioma. Some clones in this sample may be carry-over from other donors' samples.

The chain combines TRBV7-2 with TRBJ1-2; D perhaps matches TRBD1 (6 bases). Germline V gives CDR1 SGHTA, CDR2 FQGNSA. The CDR3 is 13 residues long. V lost 1 base, J lost 6 bases, and 9 bases lay in between. The DNA for the CDR3 is TGTGCCAGCAGCTTAGAGGGGGGGGATGGCTACACCTTC. Translation: CASSLEGGDGYTF.

In this sample, this clone turned up a few times. The CDR3 DNA follows: TGCGCCAGCAGCCAACTAGCGGGGGAGCAAGAGACCCAGTACTTC. This gives the protein CASSQLAGEQETQYF. This rearrangement joins TRBV4-1 to TRBJ2-5; 10 bases fit TRBD2. V shed 2 bases, J shed 2 bases, and the junction held 2 bases outside the gene matches. Germline loops: CDR1 MGHRA, CDR2 YSYEKL. This CDR3 region has 15 residues.

The chain uses TRBV29-1 and TRBJ2-7; 7 bases are a match to TRBD1. The CDR3 contains 14 residues. CDR1 and CDR2 (germline): SQVTM, ANQGSEA. V dropped 4 bases and J dropped 2; count of bases not matched to a gene: 8. The CDR3 region is CSVARGMGTYEQYF. The CDR3 coding sequence is TGCAGCGTTGCCAGGGGGATGGGAACCTACGAGCAGTACTTC.

The rearrangement links TRBV6-1 to TRBJ2-3, with 8 nucleotides matching TRBD1. CDR3 length: 15 amino acids. After removal of 3 bases from V and 4 bases from J, the junction contained 6 bases not matched to a gene. CDR1 MNHNS and CDR2 SASEGT come from the germline V gene. This CDR3 is CASSDRQGWSDTQYF. DNA of the CDR3: TGTGCCAGCAGTGACAGACAGGGGTGGTCAGATACGCAGTATTTT.

This sequence joins TRBV5-1 and TRBJ1-3; D not certain. The CDR3 runs to 13 residues. Looked up from germline, CDR1 is SGHRS and CDR2 is YFSETQ. Trimming stripped 4 bases from V and 4 bases from J, with 9 bases between. CDR3 DNA: TGCGCCAGCAGCACCGGGAGCGGAAACACCATATATTTT. This encodes CASSTGSGNTIYF.

The J gene is TRBJ1-1, the V gene TRBV28; no clear D. The CDR3 is made up of 11 amino acids. V was trimmed by 4 bases and J by 1 base, leaving 1 base between them. Germline values: CDR1 MDHEN, CDR2 SYDVKM. CDR3 DNA sequence: TGTGCCAGCAGTTCGAACACTGAAGCTTTCTTT. It codes for CASSSNTEAFF.

This clone was observed once. J is TRBJ2-3 and V is TRBV4-2, with 7 nucleotides matching TRBD1. Per germline, CDR1 LGHNA and CDR2 YNFKEQ. The CDR3 runs to 15 residues. With V trimmed by 4 bases and J by 3 bases, 7 bases remained unmatched. For the CDR3, the DNA is TGTGCCAGCAGCCCCATGGAACAGGGGACAGATACGCAGTATTTT. This encodes CASSPMEQGTDTQYF.

For the CDR3, the DNA is TGCGCCAGCAGCTCTTCCGGGACAGGGTTATACGAGCAGTACTTC. It codes for CASSSSGTGLYEQYF. This chain uses TRBV5-1 with TRBJ2-7; TRBD1 matches at 9 bases. The junction had 8 bases not matched to a gene; V was cut back by 3 bases and J by 4 bases. Germline lookup yields CDR1 SGHRS and CDR2 YFSETQ. CDR3 length: 15 residues.

This clone was seen a handful of times. An end of the junction differs from the germline gene, which may be a read error. The CDR3 is CAWSLVGQPFF. The CDR3 DNA reads as TGTGCCTGGAGTTTGGTTGGACAGCCATTCTTT. The chain joins TRBV30 to TRBJ1-3; maybe TRBD1 (6 bases). The germline V gene has CDR1 GTSNPN and CDR2 SVGIG (reference sequence). The CDR3 is 11 amino acids.

This clone was recorded many times. The chain is built from TRBV27 and TRBJ1-1; no reliable D call. Trimming removed 0 bases from V and 7 bases from J, with 15 bases in between. CDR3 length: 15 amino acids. Germline V gives CDR1 MNHEY, CDR2 SMNVEV (reference sequence). The CDR3 sequence is CASSLSVWSSNEAFF. CDR3 nucleotides: TGTGCCAGCAGTTTATCTGTCTGGAGTTCCAATGAAGCTTTCTTT.

V gene TRBV6-1 combines with J gene TRBJ1-5; 7 positions match TRBD1. V lost 3 bases to trimming and J lost 1 base; unmatched junction nucleotides: 15. The CDR3 length is 19 residues. CDR1 is MNHNS, CDR2 SASEGT, per germline. DNA of the CDR3: TGTGCCAGCAGTGAGGGGAACAGCAGGGGGTGGTTAAGCAATCAGCCCCAGCATTTT. It is translated as CASSEGNSRGWLSNQPQHF.

V gene TRBV27 combines with J gene TRBJ2-7, with D tentatively TRBD2 (6 bases). V was clipped by 0 bases and J by 5 bases, with 11 bases between them. The CDR3 covers 14 residues. Germline CDR1 MNHEY, CDR2 SMNVEV (reference sequence). The CDR3 bases are TGTGCCAGCAGTTTATCGTGGGGGGTGAACGAGCAGTACTTC. It is translated as CASSLSWGVNEQYF.

The chain joins TRBV12-5 to TRBJ1-1; D gene uncertain. Deletions cut 0 bases from V and 2 bases from J, with 13 bases between. The CDR3 spans 16 residues. Germline CDR1 LGHNT, CDR2 FRNRAP. The CDR3 sequence: CASGLVRGTKNTEAFF. The CDR3 coding sequence is TGTGCTAGTGGTTTGGTACGAGGCACCAAAAACACTGAAGCTTTCTTT.

The V call is TRBV27, the J call TRBJ2-2; a weak D match, TRBD1 (5 bases). From germline, CDR1 is MNHEY and CDR2 SMNVEV (reference sequence). V was cut by 10 bases and J by 4 bases, with 16 bases left in between. The CDR3 length is 14 residues. Here the CDR3 reads CATSGRAVTGELFF. The DNA for the CDR3 is TGTGCCACTTCGGGCAGGGCGGTCACCGGGGAGCTGTTTTTT.

The chain employs TRBV7-9 and TRBJ1-1; D not resolved. V shed 6 bases and J shed 1 base, with 9 bases lying between them. Germline V gives CDR1 SEHNR, CDR2 FQNEAQ (reference sequence). The CDR3 is 13 residues long. For the CDR3, the DNA is TGTGCCAGCAGTTTTCCAAAGAACACTGAAGCTTTCTTT. Its translation: CASSFPKNTEAFF.

The genes are TRBV6-6 and TRBJ1-2; tentative D call: TRBD1 (5 bases). Germline V gene lookup returns CDR1 MNHNY and CDR2 SVGAGI (reference sequence). This CDR3 has 13 residues. V was trimmed by 7 bases and J by 1 base, leaving 10 bases between them. The CDR3: CASTGTFNYGYTF. In DNA, the CDR3 is TGTGCCAGCACCGGGACTTTTAACTATGGCTACACCTTC.

CDR3 sequence (DNA): TGTGCCAGCAGTGAATTCCCCCCCGAAGCCAACAATCAGCCCCAGCATTTT. As protein: CASSEFPPEANNQPQHF. The chain joins TRBV2 to TRBJ1-5; D gene unclear. Looked up from germline, CDR1 is SNHLY and CDR2 is FYNNEI. Trimming pared 2 bases from V and 3 bases from J, leaving 17 bases between. The CDR3 contains 17 residues.

V gene TRBV5-1 combines with J gene TRBJ2-6; D not resolved. CDR3 length: 15 residues. Germline V gene data show CDR1 as SGHRS and CDR2 as YFSETQ. V was trimmed by 1 base and J by 2 bases, leaving 7 bases between them. CDR3 in DNA: TGCGCCAGCAGCTTGTATGGCCCTGGGGCCAACGTCCTGACTTTC. Its protein product is CASSLYGPGANVLTF.

This clone was seen once. The rearrangement links TRBV2 to TRBJ2-1; 9 nucleotides align to TRBD1. The CDR3 is 15 residues long. V shed 6 bases and J 1 base; nucleotides not matched to a gene: 4. Germline assignment: CDR1 SNHLY and CDR2 FYNNEI. In DNA, the CDR3 is TGTGCCAGCAGGTCGGACAGGGGATCCTACAATGAGCAGTTCTTC. It translates to CASRSDRGSYNEQFF.

This rearrangement joins TRBV6-5 to TRBJ2-5; a weak D match, TRBD2 (5 bases). The germline V gene has CDR1 MNHEY and CDR2 SVGAGI. Deletions cut 2 bases from V and 4 bases from J, with 11 bases between. The CDR3 consists of 14 residues. The CDR3 reads CASSYAGRGETQYF. In DNA, the CDR3 is TGTGCCAGCAGTTACGCGGGTCGGGGAGAGACCCAGTACTTC.

To note about this clone: Additional DNA sequences in this sample encode the identical CDR3. The gene calls are TRBV7-9 and TRBJ2-7, with D perhaps TRBD1 (6 bases). Trimming removed 0 bases at V and 2 bases at J, with 8 bases between. Germline V gene data show CDR1 as SEHNR and CDR2 as FQNEAQ (reference sequence). The CDR3 has 14 residues. Here the CDR3 DNA reads TGTGCCAGCAGCTTAGCGCGGACAGCCTACGAGCAGTACTTC. It is translated as CASSLARTAYEQYF.

The chain couples TRBV4-2 to TRBJ1-5; tentative D call: TRBD1 (5 bases). CDR1 and CDR2 (germline): LGHNA, YNFKEQ. V lost 5 bases to trimming and J lost 5 bases, with 19 bases between them. The CDR3 contains 16 residues. DNA for the CDR3: TGTGCCAGCAGCACGGGGGACCAAGGGATTGATCAGCCCCAGCATTTT. Protein sequence: CASSTGDQGIDQPQHF.

The chain recombines TRBV19 with TRBJ1-2; D gene ambiguous. V was trimmed by 2 bases and J by 0 bases, leaving 10 bases between them. CDR1 and CDR2 from the germline V gene are LNHDA and SQIVND (reference sequence). CDR3 length: 15 amino acids. CDR3 sequence reads: CASSIRGQTNYGYTF. The CDR3 DNA follows: TGTGCCAGTAGTATAAGAGGGCAGACTAACTATGGCTACACCTTC.

J is TRBJ1-1 and V is TRBV5-8, with D uncertain. V lost 4 bases, J lost 1 base, and 11 bases lay in between. CDR1 is SGHTS, CDR2 YDEGEE, per germline. The CDR3 is 14 amino acids. CDR3 bases: TGTGCCAGCAGCCCCCCTCCAAGGAACACTGAAGCTTTCTTT. Amino acids: CASSPPPRNTEAFF.

This chain uses TRBV5-4 with TRBJ2-7; 7 bases line up with TRBD2. V lost 0 bases to trimming and J lost 3 bases; unmatched junction nucleotides: 6. The CDR3 runs to 15 residues. CDR1 and CDR2 (germline): SGHNT, YYREEE (reference sequence). The CDR3 DNA reads as TGTGCCAGCAGCTTGGCCGGGGGAGGGGTCTACGAGCAGTACTTC. Translation: CASSLAGGGVYEQYF.

V usage is TRBV2 and J usage is TRBJ2-3; 9 bases are a match to TRBD2. The CDR3 totals 16 residues. The junction had 9 bases not matched to a gene; V was cut back by 7 bases and J by 1 base. Germline values: CDR1 SNHLY, CDR2 FYNNEI. CDR3 in amino acids: CASTVWEREGTDTQYF. CDR3 sequence (DNA): TGTGCCAGCACCGTCTGGGAGCGGGAGGGCACAGATACGCAGTATTTT.

This clone was observed a few times. The chain is built from TRBV4-2 and TRBJ1-3; D may be TRBD1 (6 bases). Looked up from germline, CDR1 is LGHNA and CDR2 is YNFKEQ. CDR3 length equals 16 residues. V gave up 2 bases and J gave up 4 bases, with 15 bases separating them. The CDR3 protein is CASSQNRASRGNTIYF. The CDR3 DNA sequence: TGTGCCAGCAGCCAAAACAGGGCCTCGAGAGGAAACACCATATATTTT.

The chain combines TRBV11-1 with TRBJ1-2, with unresolved D. The CDR3 length is 15 residues. Trimming took 4 bases from V and 10 from J, leaving 22 bases between them. Germline CDR1 SGHAT, CDR2 FQDESV (reference sequence). The CDR3 loop is CASSSYKDNRGSYTF. The CDR3 nucleotides read TGTGCCAGCAGCTCTTATAAAGACAATCGAGGTTCCTACACCTTC.